The rows below give T cell receptor beta chains drawn from one sample of a study of T cells in Graves' hyperthyroidism and ophthalmopathy. TCRdb re-derived calls from the multiplex PCR reads in MiXCR, one entry per CDR3 protein. Here the sample spans some 400,000 distinct CDR3 sequences, 11% to 15% being singletons. Input material: blood. The receptors were gathered from a woman aged 60 to 75 with Graves' hyperthyroidism. Both conserved end residues are part of each CDR3. The D gene is left open where the match is weak. Size tells how often a clone was seen (once, few, many) or the class of an expanded clone, and some rows leave it out.

v_call: TRBV28
clone_size: many
j_call: TRBJ2-7
d_call: TRBD1
cdr3_nt: TGTGCCAGCAGCCCACCGGGGACAGGTCGACTAGAGCAGTACTTC
cdr3_aa: CASSPPGTGRLEQYF

v_call: TRBV12-3/TRBV12-4
clone_size: many
j_call: TRBJ1-2
d_call: .
cdr3_nt: TGTGCCAGCAGTTTAGGACTACTGATGAGCACCTTC
cdr3_aa: CASSLGLLMSTF

v_call: TRBV2
clone_size: .
j_call: TRBJ2-4
d_call: TRBD2
cdr3_nt: TGTGCCAGCAGTAGAGAGACTAGCGGAGGACGCATTCAGTACTTC
cdr3_aa: CASSRETSGGRIQYF

v_call: TRBV6-1
clone_size: .
j_call: TRBJ1-1
d_call: TRBD1
cdr3_nt: TGTGCCAGCAGTGTACGACAGGGAGCTTTCTTT
cdr3_aa: CASSVRQGAFF

v_call: TRBV12-3/TRBV12-4
clone_size: many
j_call: TRBJ2-1
d_call: .
cdr3_nt: TGTGCCAGCAGTTTTGGGTTAGGGCAGGGGATAGCGAATGAGCAGTTCTTC
cdr3_aa: CASSFGLGQGIANEQFF

v_call: TRBV9
clone_size: .
j_call: TRBJ2-1
d_call: TRBD2
cdr3_nt: TGTGCCAGCAGCTCCCGGGGGAGCGGGAGTAGCTATGAGCAGTTCTTC
cdr3_aa: CASSSRGSGSSYEQFF

v_call: TRBV6-1
clone_size: .
j_call: TRBJ1-2
d_call: TRBD1
cdr3_nt: TGTGCCAGCAGCACCAGGACAGGGATTGGCTACACCTTC
cdr3_aa: CASSTRTGIGYTF

v_call: TRBV12-3/TRBV12-4
clone_size: few
j_call: TRBJ2-2
d_call: TRBD2
cdr3_nt: TGTGCCAGCAGTTTAGCGTCCCGCGGGAGTAGGACCGGGGAGCTGTTTTTT
cdr3_aa: CASSLASRGSRTGELFF

v_call: TRBV28
clone_size: many
j_call: TRBJ2-2
d_call: TRBD2
cdr3_nt: TGTGCCAGCAGCCTACTAGCGGGAGGCCCCACCGGGGAGCTGTTTTTT
cdr3_aa: CASSLLAGGPTGELFF

v_call: TRBV30
clone_size: many
j_call: TRBJ1-1
d_call: TRBD1
cdr3_nt: TGTGCCTGGAGCACACAGGGGGGCACTGAAGCTTTCTTT
cdr3_aa: CAWSTQGGTEAFF